The T cell receptor beta chain under discussion was sequenced for a study of blood T cell repertoires in COVID-19. Study context: Nucleic acid was either cDNA or gDNA, and it came from T cells, B-cell-depleted T cells, or PBMCs.

V gave up 4 bases and J gave up 5 bases; unmatched junction bases: 7. There are 14 residues in the CDR3. The germline gives CDR1 LNHDA, CDR2 SQIVND (reference sequence). Assay: immunoSEQ multiplex PCR; the TCRdb copy retains only in-frame clones and omits some. Among some 100,000 clones listed, about 89% were seen once. This TCR came from a human donor with acute or convalescent COVID-19. The donor label of this sample is uncertain. The sequencing sample was made of peripheral blood. The genes are TRBV19 and TRBJ1-2; 7 positions match TRBD1. The CDR3 protein is CASSTPTGSYGYTF. For the CDR3, the DNA is TGTGCCAGTAGTACACCGACAGGGAGTTATGGCTACACCTTC.